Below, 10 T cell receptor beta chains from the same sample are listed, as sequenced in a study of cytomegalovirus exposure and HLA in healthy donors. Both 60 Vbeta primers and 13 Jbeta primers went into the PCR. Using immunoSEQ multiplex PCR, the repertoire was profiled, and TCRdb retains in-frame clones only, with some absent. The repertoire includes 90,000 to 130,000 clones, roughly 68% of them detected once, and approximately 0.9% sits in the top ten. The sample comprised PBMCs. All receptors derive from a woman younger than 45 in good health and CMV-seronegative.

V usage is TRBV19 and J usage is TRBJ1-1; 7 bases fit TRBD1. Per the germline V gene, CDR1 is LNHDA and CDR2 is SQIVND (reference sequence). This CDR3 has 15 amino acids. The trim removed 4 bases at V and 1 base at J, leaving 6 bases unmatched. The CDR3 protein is CASSTTGVANTEAFF. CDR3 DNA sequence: TGTGCCAGTAGTACCACAGGGGTGGCGAACACTGAAGCTTTCTTT.

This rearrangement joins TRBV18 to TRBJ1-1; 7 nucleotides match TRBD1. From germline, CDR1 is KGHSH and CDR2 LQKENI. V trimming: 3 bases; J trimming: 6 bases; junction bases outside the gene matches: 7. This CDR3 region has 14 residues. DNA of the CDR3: TGTGCCAGCTCACCCGGGACAGAAGGGCCTGAAGCTTTCTTT. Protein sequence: CASSPGTEGPEAFF.

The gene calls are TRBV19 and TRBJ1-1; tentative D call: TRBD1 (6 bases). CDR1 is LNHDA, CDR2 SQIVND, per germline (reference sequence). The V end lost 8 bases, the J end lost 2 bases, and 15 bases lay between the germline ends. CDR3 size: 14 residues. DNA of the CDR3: TGTGCCAGTCATAGGGGGGGAGCAAACACTGAAGCTTTCTTT. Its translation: CASHRGGANTEAFF.

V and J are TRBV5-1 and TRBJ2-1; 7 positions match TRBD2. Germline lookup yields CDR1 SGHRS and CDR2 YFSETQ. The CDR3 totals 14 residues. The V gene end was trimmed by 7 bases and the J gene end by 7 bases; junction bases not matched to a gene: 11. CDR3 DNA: TGCGCCAGCCAAACGCGGGAGTTGGGGAATGAGCAGTTCTTC. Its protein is CASQTRELGNEQFF. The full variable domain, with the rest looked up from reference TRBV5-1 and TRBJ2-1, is KAGVTQTPRYLIKTRGQQVTLSCSPISGHRSVSWYQQTPGQGLQFLFEYFSETQRNKGNFPGRFSGRQFSNSRSEMNVSTLELGDSALYLCASQTRELGNEQFFGPGTRLTVL.

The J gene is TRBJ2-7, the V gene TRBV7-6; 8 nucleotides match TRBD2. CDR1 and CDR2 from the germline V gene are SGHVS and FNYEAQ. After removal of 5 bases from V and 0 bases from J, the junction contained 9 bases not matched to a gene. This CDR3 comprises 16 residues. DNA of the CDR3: TGTGCCAGCAGCCAGAGCCAGCGGGGGAGCTCCTACGAGCAGTACTTC. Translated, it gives CASSQSQRGSSYEQYF.

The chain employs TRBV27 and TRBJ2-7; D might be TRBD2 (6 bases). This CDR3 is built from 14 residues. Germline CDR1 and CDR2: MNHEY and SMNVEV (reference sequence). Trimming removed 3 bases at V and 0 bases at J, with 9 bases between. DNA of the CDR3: TGTGCCAGCAGTTTCGGGGACTCCTCCTACGAGCAGTACTTC. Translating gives CASSFGDSSYEQYF.

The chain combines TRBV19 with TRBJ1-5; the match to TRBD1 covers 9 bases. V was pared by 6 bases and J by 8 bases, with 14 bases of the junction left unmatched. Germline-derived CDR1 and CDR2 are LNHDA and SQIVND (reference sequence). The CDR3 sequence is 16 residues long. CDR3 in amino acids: CASSLPLGQGPKPQHF. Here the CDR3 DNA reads TGTGCCAGTAGCCTTCCCCTGGGACAGGGACCGAAGCCCCAGCATTTT.

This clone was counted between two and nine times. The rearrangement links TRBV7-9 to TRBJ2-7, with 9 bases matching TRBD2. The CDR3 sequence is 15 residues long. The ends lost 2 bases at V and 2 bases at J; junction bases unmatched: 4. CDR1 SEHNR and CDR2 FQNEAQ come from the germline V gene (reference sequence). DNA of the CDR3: TGTGCCAGCAGCTTAAGCGGGAGGATCGCCTACGAGCAGTACTTC. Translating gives CASSLSGRIAYEQYF.

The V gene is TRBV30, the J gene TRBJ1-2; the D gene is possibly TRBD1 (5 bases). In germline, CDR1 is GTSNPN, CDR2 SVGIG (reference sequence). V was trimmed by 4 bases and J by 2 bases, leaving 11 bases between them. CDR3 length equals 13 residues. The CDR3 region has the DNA TGTGCCTGGACTGGGGGGACCAACTATGGCTACACCTTC. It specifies CAWTGGTNYGYTF.

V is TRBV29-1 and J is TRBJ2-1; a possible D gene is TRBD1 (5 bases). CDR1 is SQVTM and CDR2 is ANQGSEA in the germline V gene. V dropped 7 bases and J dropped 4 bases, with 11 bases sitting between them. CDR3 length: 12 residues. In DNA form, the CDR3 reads TGCAGCGGCAGGGAAAATTACAATGAGCAGTTCTTC. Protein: CSGRENYNEQFF.